These T cell receptor beta chains were read from a single sample in a study of T-cell memory formation after mild COVID-19. TCRdb itself ran the 5' RACE reads through MiXCR, one entry per CDR3 protein. This table holds 350,000 to 450,000 distinct CDR3 sequences, 20% found once. The material sequenced was PBMCs or a T cell subset sorted from them (not recorded which). The source is an adult woman who had mild COVID-19 (a few samples of this study predate the infection). Cell type and time point are not known. CDR3s include the opening cysteine and the closing phenylalanine or tryptophan. The D gene is left open where the match is weak. Some rows mark clone size as missing; the rest say once, few, many or name a class of expanded clone.

TRBJ1-4 14 . . TRBV7-2 CASGAPPHREKLFF TGTGCCAGCGGAGCGCCCCCTCATCGAGAAAAACTGTTTTTT
TRBJ2-5 14 . many TRBV7-9 CASSLQGSEETQYF TGTGCCAGCAGCTTACAGGGGAGCGAAGAGACCCAGTACTTC
TRBJ2-3 16 TRBD2 few TRBV7-9 CASSFLAGEGTDTQYF TGTGCCAGCAGCTTTCTGGCGGGAGAAGGCACAGATACGCAGTATTTT
TRBJ2-4 12 . few TRBV12-3/TRBV12-4 CASSPSENIQYF TGTGCCAGCAGCCCCTCTGAAAACATTCAGTACTTC
TRBJ2-7 14 . . TRBV12-3/TRBV12-4 CASSFPGSSYEQYF TGTGCCAGCAGTTTTCCAGGGAGCTCCTACGAGCAGTACTTC
TRBJ2-3 15 . few TRBV11-1 CASSPRDRFTDTQYF TGTGCCAGCAGCCCCCGGGACCGCTTCACAGATACGCAGTATTTT
TRBJ1-1 16 . few TRBV11-1 CASSSPVGGVDTEAFF TGTGCCAGCAGCTCCCCCGTTGGAGGGGTGGACACTGAAGCTTTCTTT
TRBJ2-2 18 . few TRBV19 CASSMEWGQLDNTGELFF TGTGCCAGTAGTATGGAATGGGGTCAGTTGGATAACACCGGGGAGCTGTTTTTT
TRBJ2-2 15 . few TRBV23-1 CASSQQGWDTGELFF TGCGCCAGCAGCCAACAGGGTTGGGACACCGGGGAGCTGTTTTTT
TRBJ2-7 14 . . TRBV5-5 CASMRDRGRYEQYF TGTGCCAGCATGCGGGACAGAGGACGCTACGAGCAGTACTTC
TRBJ2-3 14 . few TRBV7-2 CASSAGAGADTQYF TGTGCCAGCAGTGCCGGCGCGGGTGCGGATACGCAGTATTTT
TRBJ1-1 14 . many TRBV5-1 CASSLGSKNTEAFF TGCGCCAGCAGCTTGGGAAGTAAGAACACTGAAGCTTTCTTT
TRBJ2-7 14 . many TRBV7-8 CASSLRGATYEQYF TGTGCCAGCAGCTTACGAGGAGCTACCTACGAGCAGTACTTC
TRBJ1-2 12 . . TRBV6-1 CASRRDRYGYTF TGTGCCAGCAGAAGAGACAGATATGGCTACACCTTC
TRBJ1-2 13 . . TRBV20-1 CSASEAGDYGYTF TGCAGTGCTAGTGAGGCGGGCGACTATGGCTACACCTTC
TRBJ2-7 16 TRBD2 few TRBV7-6 CASSPLAGGPVGEQYF TGTGCCAGCAGCCCACTAGCGGGAGGGCCAGTGGGCGAGCAGTACTTC
TRBJ2-6 15 . . TRBV19 CASSRVSSGANVLTF TGTGCCAGTAGTCGGGTCAGCTCTGGGGCCAACGTCCTGACTTTC
TRBJ1-2 14 . . TRBV12-3/TRBV12-4 CASSLRRGGYGYTF TGTGCCAGCAGTTTACGGCGGGGGGGATATGGCTACACCTTC
TRBJ1-5 13 . . TRBV18 CASSRLADQPQHF TGTGCCAGCTCCCGCTTAGCAGATCAGCCCCAGCATTTT
TRBJ2-7 15 TRBD1 . TRBV6-2/TRBV6-3 CASSRRQGPSYEQYF TGTGCCAGCAGTAGAAGACAGGGGCCATCCTACGAGCAGTACTTC
TRBJ1-4 15 TRBD1 many TRBV3-1 CASSQYRGRNEKLFF TGTGCCAGCAGCCAGTACAGGGGGCGTAATGAAAAACTGTTTTTT
TRBJ2-7 14 TRBD1 few TRBV29-1 CSVELAGGSYEQYF TGCAGCGTTGAACTGGCAGGGGGATCCTACGAGCAGTACTTC
TRBJ1-1 12 . . TRBV2 CASSGGPVRAFF TGTGCCAGCAGCGGCGGGCCCGTGAGGGCTTTCTTT
TRBJ2-2 17 . few TRBV15 CATSSRLTGGNTGELFF TGTGCCACCAGCAGTAGATTGACAGGAGGAAACACCGGGGAGCTGTTTTTT
TRBJ2-3 16 TRBD2 . TRBV11-3 CASSRGTSGGQDTQYF TGTGCCAGCAGCCGCGGGACTAGCGGGGGCCAAGATACGCAGTATTTT
TRBJ2-7 17 TRBD2 . TRBV4-1 CASSQTVVQRGAYEQYF TGCGCCAGCAGCCAAACGGTCGTGCAGCGGGGGGCCTACGAGCAGTACTTC
TRBJ2-7 15 . few TRBV20-1 CSAAGRTNDFYEQYF TGCAGTGCAGCCGGGCGAACCAATGACTTCTACGAGCAGTACTTC
TRBJ2-5 16 TRBD1 . TRBV14 CASSHLRDSTQETQYF TGTGCCAGCAGCCATCTCCGGGACAGCACCCAAGAGACCCAGTACTTC
TRBJ1-1 14 . . TRBV9 CASSVVPENTEAFF TGTGCCAGCAGCGTAGTGCCGGAGAACACTGAAGCTTTCTTT
TRBJ1-5 14 . . TRBV6-2/TRBV6-3 CASRGREGNQPQHF TGTGCCAGCAGAGGCCGGGAAGGTAATCAGCCCCAGCATTTT
TRBJ1-2 17 TRBD1 . TRBV6-6 CASSYSPGTGLNYGYTF TGTGCCAGCAGTTACTCGCCCGGGACAGGACTTAACTATGGCTACACCTTC
TRBJ2-7 14 . few TRBV4-1 CASSQAAGTYEQYF TGCGCCAGCAGCCAAGCGGCTGGAACCTACGAGCAGTACTTC
TRBJ2-7 14 . . TRBV5-5 CASSLVQGSHEQYF TGTGCCAGCAGCTTGGTACAGGGTTCCCACGAGCAGTACTTC
TRBJ2-7 15 . . TRBV6-5 CASSYRGAGLYEQYF TGTGCCAGCAGTTACCGGGGGGCGGGTCTCTACGAGCAGTACTTC
TRBJ1-1 13 . many TRBV5-1 CASSFLENTEAFF TGCGCCAGCAGCTTTTTGGAGAACACTGAAGCTTTCTTT
TRBJ2-1 15 . . TRBV7-8 CASSATRGIRSEQFF TGTGCCAGCAGCGCTACGCGAGGGATACGTAGTGAGCAGTTCTTC
TRBJ2-6 17 . . TRBV23-1 CASSRRDILRWFSVLTF TGCGCCAGCAGTAGACGGGACATCTTGCGGTGGTTCAGCGTCCTGACTTTC
TRBJ2-2 16 . few TRBV29-1 CSVEEEIDREAGELFF TGCAGCGTTGAAGAGGAGATCGACAGGGAGGCCGGGGAGCTGTTTTTT
TRBJ2-5 13 . few TRBV12-3/TRBV12-4 CASSPTLKETQYF TGTGCCAGCAGCCCTACGCTGAAAGAGACCCAGTACTTC